A selection of T cell receptor beta chains follows, all from one sample in a study of blood T cells in healthy people across ages. TCRdb fed the 5' RACE reads into MiXCR, producing one record per CDR3 protein. Among some 1,800,000 distinct CDR3 sequences, about two fifths were seen once, and the ten largest hold about 23%. The sample was blood. These receptor sequences come from a human donor in good health. The CDR3 runs from the conserved cysteine through the conserved F or W. The D gene is left open where the match is weak. Where a row states a size, it is once, few, many or the class of an expanded clone; other rows omit it.

CDR3	DNA	J	D	size	V
CASSQDLGDKLYGYTF	TGCGCCAGCAGCCAAGATCTGGGCGATAAACTCTATGGCTACACCTTC	TRBJ1-2	.	.	TRBV4-3
CATSREFGTDTQYF	TGTGCCACGAGCCGGGAATTTGGGACAGATACGCAGTATTTT	TRBJ2-3	.	few	TRBV24-1
CASSGTGGYGGANVLTF	TGTGCCAGCAGTGGAACAGGGGGCTATGGTGGGGCCAACGTCCTGACTTTC	TRBJ2-6	TRBD1	few	TRBV7-9
CATQVIETGGANVLTF	TGTGCCACCCAGGTGATAGAAACGGGGGGGGCCAACGTCCTGACTTTC	TRBJ2-6	.	.	TRBV15
CASGAGDTQYF	TGTGCCAGTGGAGCGGGAGATACGCAGTATTTT	TRBJ2-3	.	few	TRBV2
CASSTYGGTGAYNEQFF	TGTGCCAGCAGCACTTATGGAGGGACAGGGGCCTACAATGAGCAGTTCTTC	TRBJ2-1	TRBD1	.	TRBV7-2
CASTSWSGPNYEQYF	TGCGCCAGCACCTCCTGGTCGGGTCCCAACTACGAGCAGTACTTC	TRBJ2-7	.	.	TRBV5-1
CASSLRDSGYNEQFF	TGTGCCAGCAGCTTAAGGGACAGTGGCTACAATGAGCAGTTCTTC	TRBJ2-1	TRBD1	few	TRBV7-2
CVSSSGSSGNEQYF	TGTGTCAGCAGCTCCGGGAGTTCAGGAAACGAGCAGTACTTC	TRBJ2-7	.	once	TRBV13
CASSLYNKLTNTEAFF	TGTGCCAGCAGCTTATACAACAAACTTACGAACACTGAAGCTTTCTTT	TRBJ1-1	.	few	TRBV7-8
CASSQDGTDSSYEQYF	TGCGCCAGCAGCCAGGACGGGACAGATAGCTCCTACGAGCAGTACTTC	TRBJ2-7	TRBD1	.	TRBV4-1
CASSAAGLDYEQYF	TGCGCCAGCAGCGCGGCGGGTTTGGACTACGAGCAGTACTTC	TRBJ2-7	.	once	TRBV4-1
CSANSGAYNEQFF	TGCAGTGCTAATAGCGGCGCCTACAATGAGCAGTTCTTC	TRBJ2-1	.	.	TRBV20-1
CASSQEGGENEKLFF	TGTGCCAGCAGCCAAGAGGGCGGTGAAAATGAAAAACTGTTTTTT	TRBJ1-4	.	few	TRBV4-2
CSARATRAFNYGYTF	TGCAGTGCTAGAGCGACCAGGGCCTTTAACTATGGCTACACCTTC	TRBJ1-2	.	.	TRBV20-1
CSARSHRGAEAFF	TGCAGTGCTAGGTCACACAGGGGCGCTGAAGCTTTCTTT	TRBJ1-1	TRBD1	.	TRBV20-1
CASSQEQGSGANVLTF	TGTGCCAGCAGCCAAGAACAGGGATCCGGGGCCAACGTCCTGACTTTC	TRBJ2-6	.	many	TRBV4-2